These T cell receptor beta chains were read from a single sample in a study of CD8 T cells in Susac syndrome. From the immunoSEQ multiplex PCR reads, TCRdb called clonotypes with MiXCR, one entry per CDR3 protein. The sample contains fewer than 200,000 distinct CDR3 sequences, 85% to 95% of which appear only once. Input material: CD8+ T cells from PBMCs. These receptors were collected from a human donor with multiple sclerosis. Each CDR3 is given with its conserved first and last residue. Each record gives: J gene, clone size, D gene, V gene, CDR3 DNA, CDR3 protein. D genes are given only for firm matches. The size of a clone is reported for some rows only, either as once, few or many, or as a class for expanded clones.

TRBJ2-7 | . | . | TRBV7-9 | TGTGCCAGCAGACTCACCCCCGACAGTGAGCAGTACTTC | CASRLTPDSEQYF
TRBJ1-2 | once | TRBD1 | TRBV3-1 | TGTGCCAGCAGCCAAGTACAGGGGCATGGCTACACCTTC | CASSQVQGHGYTF
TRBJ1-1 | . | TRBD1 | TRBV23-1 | TGCGCCATAGGACAGGTCAAGGCCATGAACACTGAAGCTTTCTTT | CAIGQVKAMNTEAFF
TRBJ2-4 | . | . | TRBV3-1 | TGTGCCAGCAGCCAAGATCGTGAACGGGGTAGAGCCAAAAACATTCAGTACTTC | CASSQDRERGRAKNIQYF
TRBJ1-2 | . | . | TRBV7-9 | TGTGCCAGCAGCGGACCGGGGTCTAACTATGGCTACACCTTC | CASSGPGSNYGYTF
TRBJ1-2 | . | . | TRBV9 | TGTGCCAGCCGGGGAGGCCCCGGACGGCGAGGTAGGGATGGCTACACCTTC | CASRGGPGRRGRDGYTF
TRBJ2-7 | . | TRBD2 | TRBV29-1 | TGCAGCGTTCTGTTGGGACTAGGGCATCTCTACGAGCAGTACTTC | CSVLLGLGHLYEQYF
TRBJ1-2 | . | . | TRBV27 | TGTGCCAGCACCCCCGGGCCGGGGGATCTGGGCTACACCTTC | CASTPGPGDLGYTF
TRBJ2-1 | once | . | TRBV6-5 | TGTGCCAGCAGTTACTCAAGGGGACGGATGGACAATGAGCAGTTCTTC | CASSYSRGRMDNEQFF
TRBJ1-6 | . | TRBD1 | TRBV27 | TGTGCCAGCAGGGACAGGGGGACTTCACCCCTCCACTTT | CASRDRGTSPLHF
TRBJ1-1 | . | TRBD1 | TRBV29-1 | TGCAGCGTTGATGGGACAGCAGCGACTGAAGCTTTCTTT | CSVDGTAATEAFF
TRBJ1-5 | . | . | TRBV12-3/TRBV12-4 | TGTGCCAGCAGTTTAGGGGCAGCAGGTCAGCCCCAGCATTTT | CASSLGAAGQPQHF
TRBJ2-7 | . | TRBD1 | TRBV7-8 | TGTGCCAGCACCAAACCGGGACAGGATTACGAGCAGTACTTC | CASTKPGQDYEQYF
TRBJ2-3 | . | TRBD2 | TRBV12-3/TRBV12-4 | TGTGCCAGCAGCCCACTACTAGCGGGGGGGACCCTGAGCTCAGATACGCAGTATTTT | CASSPLLAGGTLSSDTQYF
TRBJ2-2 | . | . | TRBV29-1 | TGCAGCGTGGGGGGACCGAACACCGGGGAGCTGTTTTTT | CSVGGPNTGELFF
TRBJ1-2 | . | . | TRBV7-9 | TGTGCCAGCAGCGCGGGACCGCTTTATGGCTACACCTTC | CASSAGPLYGYTF
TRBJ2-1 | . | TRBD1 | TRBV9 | TGTGCCAGCAGTGCCCGGGACAGGGAATTTGTCGATGAGCAGTTCTTC | CASSARDREFVDEQFF
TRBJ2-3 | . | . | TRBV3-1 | TGTGCCAGCTCAACCGGGACTCAGGAGTTGGATACGCAGTATTTT | CASSTGTQELDTQYF
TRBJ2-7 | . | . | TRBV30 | TGTGCCTGGAGTCCGGTCTCCTACGAGCAGTACTTC | CAWSPVSYEQYF
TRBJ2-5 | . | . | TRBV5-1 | TGCGCCAGCAGCTTTCGCGCCCAAGAGACCCAGTACTTC | CASSFRAQETQYF
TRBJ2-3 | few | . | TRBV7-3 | TGTGCCAGCAGCTTAACTGGGGGAGCAGATACGCAGTATTTT | CASSLTGGADTQYF
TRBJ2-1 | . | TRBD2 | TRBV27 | TGTGCCAGCAGTCCACTAGCGGGAGATGTCAATGAGCAGTTCTTC | CASSPLAGDVNEQFF
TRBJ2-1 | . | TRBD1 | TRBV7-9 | TGTGCCAGCAGCATAAGGACAGGTCGTGAGCAGTTCTTC | CASSIRTGREQFF
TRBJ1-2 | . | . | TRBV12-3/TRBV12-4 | TGTGCCAGCAGTCGAGGGGGGCATCCCTATGGCTACACCTTC | CASSRGGHPYGYTF